This T cell receptor (beta chain) was captured in a study of technical replicates of blood from a handful of donors. TCRdb keeps only in-frame clones here, not all; method: immunoSEQ multiplex PCR. The sample has tens of thousands of clones, roughly 92% seen once. This CDR3 has 13 amino acids. From germline, CDR1 is SGHVS and CDR2 FQNEAQ. The V end was cut by 4 bases, the J end by 7 bases, with 11 bases between. The receptor's source is a human donor in good health. Some clones in this sample may be carry-over from other donors' samples. This chain uses TRBV7-8 with TRBJ1-5; D gene uncertain. What was sequenced was PBMCs. CDR3 sequence (DNA): TGTGCCAGCAGCTCTAGTATATTCCAGCCCCAGCATTTT. As protein: CASSSSIFQPQHF.